The sequence of this T cell receptor (beta chain) was determined in a study of blood T cell repertoires in COVID-19. The overall study: Donors in the United States, Italy and Spain gave samples during acute or convalescent COVID-19.

The CDR3 extends over 15 amino acids. J was trimmed by 9 bases and V by 1 base; bases with no gene match: 9. CDR1 and CDR2 from the germline V gene are SGHKS and YYEKEE (reference sequence). Seattle's cohort entered during active infection and was followed longitudinally. As processed by the authors: Reference gene primers were amplified, and this amplification served to estimate nucleated cell counts. Using immunoSEQ multiplex PCR, the repertoire was profiled, and TCRdb retains in-frame clones only, with some absent. The V and J calls and clone size are taken from that table; D and trimming were inferred from the DNA. In the table there are more than 150,000 clones, about 95% of which are singletons.

The rearrangement joins TRBV5-5 to TRBJ2-1; TRBD1 aligns across 8 bases. The specimen was peripheral blood. This sequence originates from a young man with COVID-19, enrolled during active disease. The chain's CDR3 is CASSLIPTGGSEQFF. CDR3 nucleotide sequence: TGTGCCAGCAGCTTGATCCCCACAGGGGGTAGTGAGCAGTTCTTC.